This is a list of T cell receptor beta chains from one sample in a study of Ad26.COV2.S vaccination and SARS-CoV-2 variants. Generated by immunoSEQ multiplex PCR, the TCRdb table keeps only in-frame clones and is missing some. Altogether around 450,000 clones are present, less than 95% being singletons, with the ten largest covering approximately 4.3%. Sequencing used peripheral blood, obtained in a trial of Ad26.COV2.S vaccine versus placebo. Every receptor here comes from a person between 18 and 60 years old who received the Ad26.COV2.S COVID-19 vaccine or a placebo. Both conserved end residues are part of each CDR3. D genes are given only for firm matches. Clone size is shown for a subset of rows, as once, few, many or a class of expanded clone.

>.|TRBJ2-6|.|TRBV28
TGTGCCAGCAGTTCTCCAGATGGGGCCAACGTCCTGACTTTC
CASSSPDGANVLTF
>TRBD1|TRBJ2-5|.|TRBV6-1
TGTGCCAGCAGTGAGGACAGGGGAATCTCGGAGACCCAGTACTTC
CASSEDRGISETQYF
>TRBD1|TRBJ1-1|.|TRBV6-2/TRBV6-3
TGTGCCAGCAGTTCCGGGACAGAGAACACTGAAGCTTTCTTT
CASSSGTENTEAFF
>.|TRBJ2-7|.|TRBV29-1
TGCAGCGTTGAAGACGGAAACTCCTACGAGCAGTACTTC
CSVEDGNSYEQYF
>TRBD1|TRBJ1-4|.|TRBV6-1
TGTGCCAGCAGTGAAGTCCTAGGGGGCGCGGGGAATGAAAAACTGTTTTTT
CASSEVLGGAGNEKLFF
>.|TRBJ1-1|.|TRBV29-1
TGCAGCGTTGAAGGTGCGTCGAACACTGAAGCTTTCTTT
CSVEGASNTEAFF
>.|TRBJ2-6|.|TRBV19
TGTGCCAGCGGGGGTCCTAGTACTGGGGCCAACGTCCTGACTTTC
CASGGPSTGANVLTF
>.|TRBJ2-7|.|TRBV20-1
TGCAGTGCTCAGGACAGATACGAGCAGTACTTC
CSAQDRYEQYF
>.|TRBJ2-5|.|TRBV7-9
TGTGCCAGTACTGGTGGCAGGGTTGAGACCCAGTACTTC
CASTGGRVETQYF
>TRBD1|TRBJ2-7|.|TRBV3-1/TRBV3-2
TGTGCCAGCAGCCAGGGACAGGGGGCTCCCGAGCAGTACTTC
CASSQGQGAPEQYF
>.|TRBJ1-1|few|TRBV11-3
TGTGCCAGCAGCTTAGATCCCAACCCGAACACTGAAGCTTTCTTT
CASSLDPNPNTEAFF
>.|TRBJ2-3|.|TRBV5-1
TGCGCCAGCAGCTTGGCCTATGAAAGCGCCACAGATACGCAGTATTTT
CASSLAYESATDTQYF
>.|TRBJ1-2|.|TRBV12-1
TGTGCCAGCAGCAGAGGGCGTCGCACCTTC
CASSRGRRTF
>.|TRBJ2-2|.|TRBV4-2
TGTGCCAGCAGCCAAATGTGGAACACCGGGGAGCTGTTTTTT
CASSQMWNTGELFF
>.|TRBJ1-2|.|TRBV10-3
TGTGCCATCATGGGTCCGTTAGGCTACACCTTC
CAIMGPLGYTF
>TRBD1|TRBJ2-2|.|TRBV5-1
TGCGCCAGCAGCAGAGGACAGGGTGTCGACACCGGGGAGCTGTTTTTT
CASSRGQGVDTGELFF
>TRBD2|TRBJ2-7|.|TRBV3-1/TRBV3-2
TGTGCCAGCAGCCAAGAGGAGGGACTAGCAAAGTACTTC
CASSQEEGLAKYF
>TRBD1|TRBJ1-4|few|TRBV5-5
TGTGCCAGCAGCTCTCAGACAGGGGTGGCTGAAAAACTGTTTTTT
CASSSQTGVAEKLFF
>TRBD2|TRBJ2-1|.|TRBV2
TGTGCCAGCCCCGTCAGCGGGAGTAATTACAATGAGCAGTTCTTC
CASPVSGSNYNEQFF
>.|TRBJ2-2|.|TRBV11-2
TGTGCCAGCCGAGCGGGTGCCGGGGAGCTGTTTTTT
CASRAGAGELFF
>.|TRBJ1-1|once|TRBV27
TGTGCCAGCAGTTTTAGGGAGGTCTCTGAAGCTTTCTTT
CASSFREVSEAFF
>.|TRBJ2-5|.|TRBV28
TGTGCCAGCAGTTCCTCACAGGGAGCAGAGACCCAGTACTTC
CASSSSQGAETQYF
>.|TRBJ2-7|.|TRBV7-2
TGTGCCAGCAGCTTAGCGGCAGGAAACGCCTACGAGCAGTACTTC
CASSLAAGNAYEQYF
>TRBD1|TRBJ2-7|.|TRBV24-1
TGTGCCACCAGTGATTTAGGACAGGGCAGCGCCTACGAGCAGTACTTC
CATSDLGQGSAYEQYF
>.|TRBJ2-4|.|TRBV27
TGTGCCAGCAGTGCTACCGGGACAGCCAAAAACATTCAGTACTTC
CASSATGTAKNIQYF
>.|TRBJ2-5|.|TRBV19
TGTGCCAGTAGTATAATAGCGGACCAAGAGACCCAGTACTTC
CASSIIADQETQYF
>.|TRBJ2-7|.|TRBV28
TGTGCCAGCAGTTGGGGAGGGGGATACGAGCAGTACTTC
CASSWGGGYEQYF
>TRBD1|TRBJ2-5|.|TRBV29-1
TGCAGCGTCGGGACAGGCCAGGAGACCCAGTACTTC
CSVGTGQETQYF
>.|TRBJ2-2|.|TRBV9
TGTGCCAGCAGCGTAGCTCAGGGCACCGGGGAGCTGTTTTTT
CASSVAQGTGELFF
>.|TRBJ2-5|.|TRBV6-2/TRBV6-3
TGTGCCAGCAGTTACGAAGCGACCCAGTACTTC
CASSYEATQYF
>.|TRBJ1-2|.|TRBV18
TGTGCCAGCTCTCCTTCAGCGGAATCGGGCTACACCTTC
CASSPSAESGYTF
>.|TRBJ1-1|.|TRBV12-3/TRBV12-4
TGTGCCAGCAGTTTAGCGGCTCGGGATGAAGCTTTCTTT
CASSLAARDEAFF
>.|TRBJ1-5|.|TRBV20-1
TGCAGTGCTAGTTACTCTGGACAAGGCAATCAGCCCCAGCATTTT
CSASYSGQGNQPQHF
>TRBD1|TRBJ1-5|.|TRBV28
TGTGCCAGTTTTGGGCCGGGACAGGTAAGCAATCAGCCCCAGCATTTT
CASFGPGQVSNQPQHF